The sequence of this T cell receptor beta chain was determined in a study of response to subunit inactivated influenza vaccine. This clonotype was detected a few times. Its antigen is still unknown. General study points: That few new T cells are recruited by each seasonal influenza vaccination was the authors' suggestion.

MiXCR, applied by TCRdb to the RT-PCR reads, yields one record per CDR3 protein. The table records about 780,000 distinct CDR3 sequences, around 20% of them present only once. Germline CDR1 and CDR2: SEHNR and FQNEAQ (reference sequence). The CDR3 extends over 12 amino acids. V gave up 5 bases and J gave up 6 bases, with 7 bases separating them. This chain links TRBV7-9 with TRBJ2-2; tentatively, D is TRBD1 (5 bases). This sequence originates from a man aged 45-65 years who received an inactivated influenza vaccine. The input for sequencing was PBMCs from blood, taken about 5 days after vaccination. The CDR3 nucleotides are TGTGCCAGCAGCCCAGGGTCCGGGGAGCTGTTTTTT. Translating gives CASSPGSGELFF.